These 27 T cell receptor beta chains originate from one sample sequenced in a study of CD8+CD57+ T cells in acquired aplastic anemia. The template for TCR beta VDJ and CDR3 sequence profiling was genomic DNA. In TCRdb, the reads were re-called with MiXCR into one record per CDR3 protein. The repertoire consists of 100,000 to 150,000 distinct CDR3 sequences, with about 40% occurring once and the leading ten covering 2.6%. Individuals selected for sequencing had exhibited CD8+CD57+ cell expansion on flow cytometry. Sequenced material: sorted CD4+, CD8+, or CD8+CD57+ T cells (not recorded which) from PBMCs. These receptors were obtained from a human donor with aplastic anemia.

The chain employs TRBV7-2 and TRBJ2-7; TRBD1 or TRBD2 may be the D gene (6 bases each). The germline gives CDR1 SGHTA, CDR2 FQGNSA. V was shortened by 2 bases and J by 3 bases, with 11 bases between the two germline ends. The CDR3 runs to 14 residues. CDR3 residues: CASSLKEGGYEQYF. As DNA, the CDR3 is TGTGCCAGCAGCTTAAAGGAGGGGGGCTACGAGCAGTACTTC.

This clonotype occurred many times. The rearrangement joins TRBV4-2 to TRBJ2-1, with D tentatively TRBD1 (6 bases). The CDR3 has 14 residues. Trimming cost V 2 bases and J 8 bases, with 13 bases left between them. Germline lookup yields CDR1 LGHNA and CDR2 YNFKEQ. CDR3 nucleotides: TGTGCCAGCAGCCAACCTCCAGGGGTACATGAGCAGTTCTTC. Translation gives CASSQPPGVHEQFF.

The CDR3 sequence: CAISAQLNTEAFF. As DNA, the CDR3 is TGTGCCATCAGCGCACAACTGAACACTGAAGCTTTCTTT. V gene TRBV10-3 combines with J gene TRBJ1-1, with unresolved D. Trimming cost V 6 bases and J 0 bases, with 8 bases left between them. Germline V gene data show CDR1 as ENHRY and CDR2 as SYGVKD. The CDR3 is 13 amino acids.

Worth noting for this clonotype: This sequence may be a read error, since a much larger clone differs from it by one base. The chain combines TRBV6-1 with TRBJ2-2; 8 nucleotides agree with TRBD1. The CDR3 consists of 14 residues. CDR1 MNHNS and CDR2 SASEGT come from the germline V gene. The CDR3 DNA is TGTGCCAGCACGGACAGGGCGAACTCCGGGGAGCTGTTTTTT. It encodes CASTDRANSGELFF.

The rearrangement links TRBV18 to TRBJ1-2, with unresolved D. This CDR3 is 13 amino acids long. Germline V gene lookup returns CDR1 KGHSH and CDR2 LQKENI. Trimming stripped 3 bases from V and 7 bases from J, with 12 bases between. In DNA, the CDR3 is TGTGCCAGCTCACCGAAGGGAAAGGCTGGCTACACCTTC. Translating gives CASSPKGKAGYTF. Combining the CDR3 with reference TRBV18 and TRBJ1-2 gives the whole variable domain NAGVMQNPRHLVRRRGQEARLRCSPMKGHSHVYWYRQLPEEGLKFMVYLQKENIIDESGMPKERFSAEFPKEGPSILRIQQVVRGDSAAYFCASSPKGKAGYTFGSGTRLTVV.

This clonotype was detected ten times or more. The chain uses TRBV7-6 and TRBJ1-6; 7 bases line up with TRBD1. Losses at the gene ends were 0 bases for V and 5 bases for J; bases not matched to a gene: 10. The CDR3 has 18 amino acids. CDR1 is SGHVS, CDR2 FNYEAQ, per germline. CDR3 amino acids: CASSLAPPGTVNNSPLHF. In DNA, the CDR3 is TGTGCCAGCAGCTTAGCCCCACCCGGGACAGTCAATAATTCACCCCTCCACTTT.

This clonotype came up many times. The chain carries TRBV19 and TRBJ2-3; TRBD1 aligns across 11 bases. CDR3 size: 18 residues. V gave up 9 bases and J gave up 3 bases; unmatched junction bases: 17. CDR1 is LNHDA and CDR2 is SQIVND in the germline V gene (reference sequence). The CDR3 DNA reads TGTGCCAGCCGCCGCTTCGGAGGACAGGGGGCGCGGACAGATACGCAGTATTTT. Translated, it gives CASRRFGGQGARTDTQYF.

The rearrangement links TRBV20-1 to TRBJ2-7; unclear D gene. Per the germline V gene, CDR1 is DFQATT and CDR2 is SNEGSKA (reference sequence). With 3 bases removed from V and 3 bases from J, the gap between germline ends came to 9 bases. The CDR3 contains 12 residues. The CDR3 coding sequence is TGCAGTGCTAGGACACAGCTCTACGAGCAGTACTTC. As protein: CSARTQLYEQYF.

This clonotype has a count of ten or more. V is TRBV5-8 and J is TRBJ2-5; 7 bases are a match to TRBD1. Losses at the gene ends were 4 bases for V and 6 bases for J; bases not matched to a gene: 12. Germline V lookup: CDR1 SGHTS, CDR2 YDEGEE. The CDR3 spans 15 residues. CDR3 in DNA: TGTGCCAGCAGCCCCCGACTACAGGGGCAGAAGACCCAGTACTTC. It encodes CASSPRLQGQKTQYF.

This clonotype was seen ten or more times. The DNA for the CDR3 is TGCAGCGCCGAACACAGGACAGGGGGGGGGATTCAGTACTTC. Protein product: CSAEHRTGGGIQYF. The rearrangement joins TRBV29-1 to TRBJ2-4; 10 bases fit TRBD1. Germline trimming cut 7 bases from V and 10 bases from J; bases unmatched to any gene: 13. Germline assignment: CDR1 SQVTM and CDR2 ANQGSEA. CDR3 length: 14 amino acids. Together with reference TRBV29-1 and TRBJ2-4, the CDR3 gives the full variable domain: SAVISQKPSRDICQRGTSLTIQCQVDSQVTMMFWYRQQPGQSLTLIATANQGSEATYESGFVIDKFPISRPNLTFSTLTVSNMSPEDSSIYLCSAEHRTGGGIQYFGAGTRLSVL.

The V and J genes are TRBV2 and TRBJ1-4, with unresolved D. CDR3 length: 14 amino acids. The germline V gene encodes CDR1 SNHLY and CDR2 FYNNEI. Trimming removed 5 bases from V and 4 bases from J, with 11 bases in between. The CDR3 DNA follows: TGTGCCAGCAGTCGGCAGAGCCTTAATGAAAAACTGTTTTTT. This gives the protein CASSRQSLNEKLFF. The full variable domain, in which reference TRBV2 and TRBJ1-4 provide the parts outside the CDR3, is EPEVTQTPSHQVTQMGQEVILRCVPISNHLYFYWYRQILGQKVEFLVSFYNNEISEKSEIFDDQFSVERPDGSNFTLKIRSTKLEDSAMYFCASSRQSLNEKLFFGSGTQLSVL.

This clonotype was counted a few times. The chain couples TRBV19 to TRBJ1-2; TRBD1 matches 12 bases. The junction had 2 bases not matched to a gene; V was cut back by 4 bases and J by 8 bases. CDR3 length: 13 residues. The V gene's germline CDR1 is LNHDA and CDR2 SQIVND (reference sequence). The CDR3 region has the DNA TGTGCCAGTAGTAGGGACAGGGGGCGGGGCTACACCTTC. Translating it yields CASSRDRGRGYTF. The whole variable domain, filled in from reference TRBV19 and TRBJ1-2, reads DGGITQSPKYLFRKEGQNVTLSCEQNLNHDAMYWYRQDPGQGLRLIYYSQIVNDFQKGDIAEGYSVSREKKESFPLTVTSAQKNPTAFYLCASSRDRGRGYTFGSGTRLTVV.

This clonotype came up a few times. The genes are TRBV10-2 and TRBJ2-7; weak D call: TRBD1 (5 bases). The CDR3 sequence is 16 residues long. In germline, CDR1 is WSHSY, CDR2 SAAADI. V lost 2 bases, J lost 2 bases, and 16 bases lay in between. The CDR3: CASSEATLTVPYEQYF. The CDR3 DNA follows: TGCGCCAGCAGTGAGGCGACCCTGACAGTTCCCTACGAGCAGTACTTC.

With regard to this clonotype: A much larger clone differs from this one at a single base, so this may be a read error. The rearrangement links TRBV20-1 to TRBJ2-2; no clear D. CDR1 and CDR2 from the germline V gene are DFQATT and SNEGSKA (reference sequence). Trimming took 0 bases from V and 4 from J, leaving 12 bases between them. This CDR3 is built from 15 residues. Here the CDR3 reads CSARDVSRSTGELFF. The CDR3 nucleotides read TGCAGTGCTAGAGATGTTTCTCGGAGCACCGGGGAGCTGTTTTTT.

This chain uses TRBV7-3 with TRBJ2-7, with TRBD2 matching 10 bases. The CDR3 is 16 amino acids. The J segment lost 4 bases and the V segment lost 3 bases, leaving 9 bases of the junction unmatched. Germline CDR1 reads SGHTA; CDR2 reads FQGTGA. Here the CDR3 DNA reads TGTGCCAGCAGCTTGGGGGCTAGCGGGAGTTGGTACGAGCAGTACTTC. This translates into CASSLGASGSWYEQYF.

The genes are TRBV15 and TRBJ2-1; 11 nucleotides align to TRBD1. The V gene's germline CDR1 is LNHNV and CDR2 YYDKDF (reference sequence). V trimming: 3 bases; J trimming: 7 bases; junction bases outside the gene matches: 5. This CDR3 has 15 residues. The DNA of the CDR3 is TGTGCCACCAGCAGCTTCGGGACAGGGGGAAATGAGCAGTTCTTC. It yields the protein CATSSFGTGGNEQFF.

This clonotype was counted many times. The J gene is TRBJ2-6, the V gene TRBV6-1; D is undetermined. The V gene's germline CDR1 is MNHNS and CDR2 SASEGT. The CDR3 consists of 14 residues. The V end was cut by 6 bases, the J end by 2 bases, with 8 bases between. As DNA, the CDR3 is TGTGCCAGCAGCGGTACTGCTGGGGCCAACGTCCTGACTTTC. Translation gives CASSGTAGANVLTF.

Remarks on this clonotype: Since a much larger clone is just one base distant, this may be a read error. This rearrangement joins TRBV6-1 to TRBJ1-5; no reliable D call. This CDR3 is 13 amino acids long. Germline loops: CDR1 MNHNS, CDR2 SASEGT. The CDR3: CVSSLTPNQPQHF. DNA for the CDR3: TGTGTCAGCAGCCTAACACCGAATCAGCCCCAGCATTTT.

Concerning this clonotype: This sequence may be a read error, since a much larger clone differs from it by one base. The CDR3 spells CAGSPLDSTGELFF. CDR3 DNA sequence: TGTGCCGGCAGCCCCCTCGACAGCACCGGGGAGCTGTTTTTT. This chain uses TRBV9 with TRBJ2-2, with D possibly TRBD1 on 5 matching bases. Germline-derived CDR1 and CDR2 are SGDLS and YYNGEE. The CDR3 has 14 residues.

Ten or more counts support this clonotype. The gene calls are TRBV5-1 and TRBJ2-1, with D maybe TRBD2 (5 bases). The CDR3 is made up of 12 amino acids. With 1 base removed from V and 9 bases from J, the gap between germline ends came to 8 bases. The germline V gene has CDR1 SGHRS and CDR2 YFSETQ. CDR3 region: CASSLRSGEQFF. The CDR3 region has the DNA TGCGCCAGCAGCTTGAGGAGCGGTGAGCAGTTCTTC.

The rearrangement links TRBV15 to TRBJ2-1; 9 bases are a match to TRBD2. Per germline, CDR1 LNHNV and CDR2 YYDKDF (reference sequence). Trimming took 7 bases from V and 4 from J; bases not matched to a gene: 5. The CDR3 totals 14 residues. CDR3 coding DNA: TGTGCCACCATCCGCGGGGGGGAGTACAATGAGCAGTTCTTC. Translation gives CATIRGGEYNEQFF.

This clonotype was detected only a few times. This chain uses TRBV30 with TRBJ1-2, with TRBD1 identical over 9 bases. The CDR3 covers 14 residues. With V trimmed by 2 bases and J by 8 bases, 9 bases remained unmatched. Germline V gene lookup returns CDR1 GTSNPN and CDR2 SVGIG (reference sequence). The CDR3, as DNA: TGTGCCTGGAGTTCCTTGGACAGGGGCGGCGGCTACACCTTC. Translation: CAWSSLDRGGGYTF.

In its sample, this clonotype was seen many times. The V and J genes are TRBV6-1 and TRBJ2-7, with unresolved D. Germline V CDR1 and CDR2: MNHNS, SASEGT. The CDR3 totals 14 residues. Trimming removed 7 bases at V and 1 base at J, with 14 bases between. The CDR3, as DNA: TGTGCCAGCACCCCAAGGACCGTGTCCTACGAGCAGTACTTC. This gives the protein CASTPRTVSYEQYF.

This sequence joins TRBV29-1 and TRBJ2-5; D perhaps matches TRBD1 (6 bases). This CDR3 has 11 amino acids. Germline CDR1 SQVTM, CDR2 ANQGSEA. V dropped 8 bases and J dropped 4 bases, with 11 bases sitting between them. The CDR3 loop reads CSYEGGETQYF. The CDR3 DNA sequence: TGCAGCTATGAAGGGGGAGAGACCCAGTACTTC.

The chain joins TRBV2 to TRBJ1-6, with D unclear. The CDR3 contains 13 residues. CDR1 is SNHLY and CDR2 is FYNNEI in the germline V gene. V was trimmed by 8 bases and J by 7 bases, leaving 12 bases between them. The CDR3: CASLAEGNSPLHF. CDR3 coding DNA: TGTGCCAGCCTGGCGGAAGGGAATTCACCCCTCCACTTT. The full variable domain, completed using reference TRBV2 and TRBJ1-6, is EPEVTQTPSHQVTQMGQEVILRCVPISNHLYFYWYRQILGQKVEFLVSFYNNEISEKSEIFDDQFSVERPDGSNFTLKIRSTKLEDSAMYFCASLAEGNSPLHFGNGTRLTVT.

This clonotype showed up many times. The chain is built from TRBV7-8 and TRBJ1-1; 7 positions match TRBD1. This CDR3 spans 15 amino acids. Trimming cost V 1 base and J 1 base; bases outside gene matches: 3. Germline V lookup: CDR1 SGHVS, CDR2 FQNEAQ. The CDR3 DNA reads TGTGCCAGCAGCTTAGGAGGGGGCAGGAACACTGAAGCTTTCTTT. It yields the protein CASSLGGGRNTEAFF.

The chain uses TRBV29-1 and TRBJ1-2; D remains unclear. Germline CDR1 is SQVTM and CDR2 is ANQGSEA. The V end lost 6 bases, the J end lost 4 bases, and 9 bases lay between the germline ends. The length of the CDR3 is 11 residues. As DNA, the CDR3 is TGCAGCGTGCATTCCCCCTATGGCTACACCTTC. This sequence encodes CSVHSPYGYTF. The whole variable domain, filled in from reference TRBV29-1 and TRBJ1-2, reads SAVISQKPSRDICQRGTSLTIQCQVDSQVTMMFWYRQQPGQSLTLIATANQGSEATYESGFVIDKFPISRPNLTFSTLTVSNMSPEDSSIYLCSVHSPYGYTFGSGTRLTVV.